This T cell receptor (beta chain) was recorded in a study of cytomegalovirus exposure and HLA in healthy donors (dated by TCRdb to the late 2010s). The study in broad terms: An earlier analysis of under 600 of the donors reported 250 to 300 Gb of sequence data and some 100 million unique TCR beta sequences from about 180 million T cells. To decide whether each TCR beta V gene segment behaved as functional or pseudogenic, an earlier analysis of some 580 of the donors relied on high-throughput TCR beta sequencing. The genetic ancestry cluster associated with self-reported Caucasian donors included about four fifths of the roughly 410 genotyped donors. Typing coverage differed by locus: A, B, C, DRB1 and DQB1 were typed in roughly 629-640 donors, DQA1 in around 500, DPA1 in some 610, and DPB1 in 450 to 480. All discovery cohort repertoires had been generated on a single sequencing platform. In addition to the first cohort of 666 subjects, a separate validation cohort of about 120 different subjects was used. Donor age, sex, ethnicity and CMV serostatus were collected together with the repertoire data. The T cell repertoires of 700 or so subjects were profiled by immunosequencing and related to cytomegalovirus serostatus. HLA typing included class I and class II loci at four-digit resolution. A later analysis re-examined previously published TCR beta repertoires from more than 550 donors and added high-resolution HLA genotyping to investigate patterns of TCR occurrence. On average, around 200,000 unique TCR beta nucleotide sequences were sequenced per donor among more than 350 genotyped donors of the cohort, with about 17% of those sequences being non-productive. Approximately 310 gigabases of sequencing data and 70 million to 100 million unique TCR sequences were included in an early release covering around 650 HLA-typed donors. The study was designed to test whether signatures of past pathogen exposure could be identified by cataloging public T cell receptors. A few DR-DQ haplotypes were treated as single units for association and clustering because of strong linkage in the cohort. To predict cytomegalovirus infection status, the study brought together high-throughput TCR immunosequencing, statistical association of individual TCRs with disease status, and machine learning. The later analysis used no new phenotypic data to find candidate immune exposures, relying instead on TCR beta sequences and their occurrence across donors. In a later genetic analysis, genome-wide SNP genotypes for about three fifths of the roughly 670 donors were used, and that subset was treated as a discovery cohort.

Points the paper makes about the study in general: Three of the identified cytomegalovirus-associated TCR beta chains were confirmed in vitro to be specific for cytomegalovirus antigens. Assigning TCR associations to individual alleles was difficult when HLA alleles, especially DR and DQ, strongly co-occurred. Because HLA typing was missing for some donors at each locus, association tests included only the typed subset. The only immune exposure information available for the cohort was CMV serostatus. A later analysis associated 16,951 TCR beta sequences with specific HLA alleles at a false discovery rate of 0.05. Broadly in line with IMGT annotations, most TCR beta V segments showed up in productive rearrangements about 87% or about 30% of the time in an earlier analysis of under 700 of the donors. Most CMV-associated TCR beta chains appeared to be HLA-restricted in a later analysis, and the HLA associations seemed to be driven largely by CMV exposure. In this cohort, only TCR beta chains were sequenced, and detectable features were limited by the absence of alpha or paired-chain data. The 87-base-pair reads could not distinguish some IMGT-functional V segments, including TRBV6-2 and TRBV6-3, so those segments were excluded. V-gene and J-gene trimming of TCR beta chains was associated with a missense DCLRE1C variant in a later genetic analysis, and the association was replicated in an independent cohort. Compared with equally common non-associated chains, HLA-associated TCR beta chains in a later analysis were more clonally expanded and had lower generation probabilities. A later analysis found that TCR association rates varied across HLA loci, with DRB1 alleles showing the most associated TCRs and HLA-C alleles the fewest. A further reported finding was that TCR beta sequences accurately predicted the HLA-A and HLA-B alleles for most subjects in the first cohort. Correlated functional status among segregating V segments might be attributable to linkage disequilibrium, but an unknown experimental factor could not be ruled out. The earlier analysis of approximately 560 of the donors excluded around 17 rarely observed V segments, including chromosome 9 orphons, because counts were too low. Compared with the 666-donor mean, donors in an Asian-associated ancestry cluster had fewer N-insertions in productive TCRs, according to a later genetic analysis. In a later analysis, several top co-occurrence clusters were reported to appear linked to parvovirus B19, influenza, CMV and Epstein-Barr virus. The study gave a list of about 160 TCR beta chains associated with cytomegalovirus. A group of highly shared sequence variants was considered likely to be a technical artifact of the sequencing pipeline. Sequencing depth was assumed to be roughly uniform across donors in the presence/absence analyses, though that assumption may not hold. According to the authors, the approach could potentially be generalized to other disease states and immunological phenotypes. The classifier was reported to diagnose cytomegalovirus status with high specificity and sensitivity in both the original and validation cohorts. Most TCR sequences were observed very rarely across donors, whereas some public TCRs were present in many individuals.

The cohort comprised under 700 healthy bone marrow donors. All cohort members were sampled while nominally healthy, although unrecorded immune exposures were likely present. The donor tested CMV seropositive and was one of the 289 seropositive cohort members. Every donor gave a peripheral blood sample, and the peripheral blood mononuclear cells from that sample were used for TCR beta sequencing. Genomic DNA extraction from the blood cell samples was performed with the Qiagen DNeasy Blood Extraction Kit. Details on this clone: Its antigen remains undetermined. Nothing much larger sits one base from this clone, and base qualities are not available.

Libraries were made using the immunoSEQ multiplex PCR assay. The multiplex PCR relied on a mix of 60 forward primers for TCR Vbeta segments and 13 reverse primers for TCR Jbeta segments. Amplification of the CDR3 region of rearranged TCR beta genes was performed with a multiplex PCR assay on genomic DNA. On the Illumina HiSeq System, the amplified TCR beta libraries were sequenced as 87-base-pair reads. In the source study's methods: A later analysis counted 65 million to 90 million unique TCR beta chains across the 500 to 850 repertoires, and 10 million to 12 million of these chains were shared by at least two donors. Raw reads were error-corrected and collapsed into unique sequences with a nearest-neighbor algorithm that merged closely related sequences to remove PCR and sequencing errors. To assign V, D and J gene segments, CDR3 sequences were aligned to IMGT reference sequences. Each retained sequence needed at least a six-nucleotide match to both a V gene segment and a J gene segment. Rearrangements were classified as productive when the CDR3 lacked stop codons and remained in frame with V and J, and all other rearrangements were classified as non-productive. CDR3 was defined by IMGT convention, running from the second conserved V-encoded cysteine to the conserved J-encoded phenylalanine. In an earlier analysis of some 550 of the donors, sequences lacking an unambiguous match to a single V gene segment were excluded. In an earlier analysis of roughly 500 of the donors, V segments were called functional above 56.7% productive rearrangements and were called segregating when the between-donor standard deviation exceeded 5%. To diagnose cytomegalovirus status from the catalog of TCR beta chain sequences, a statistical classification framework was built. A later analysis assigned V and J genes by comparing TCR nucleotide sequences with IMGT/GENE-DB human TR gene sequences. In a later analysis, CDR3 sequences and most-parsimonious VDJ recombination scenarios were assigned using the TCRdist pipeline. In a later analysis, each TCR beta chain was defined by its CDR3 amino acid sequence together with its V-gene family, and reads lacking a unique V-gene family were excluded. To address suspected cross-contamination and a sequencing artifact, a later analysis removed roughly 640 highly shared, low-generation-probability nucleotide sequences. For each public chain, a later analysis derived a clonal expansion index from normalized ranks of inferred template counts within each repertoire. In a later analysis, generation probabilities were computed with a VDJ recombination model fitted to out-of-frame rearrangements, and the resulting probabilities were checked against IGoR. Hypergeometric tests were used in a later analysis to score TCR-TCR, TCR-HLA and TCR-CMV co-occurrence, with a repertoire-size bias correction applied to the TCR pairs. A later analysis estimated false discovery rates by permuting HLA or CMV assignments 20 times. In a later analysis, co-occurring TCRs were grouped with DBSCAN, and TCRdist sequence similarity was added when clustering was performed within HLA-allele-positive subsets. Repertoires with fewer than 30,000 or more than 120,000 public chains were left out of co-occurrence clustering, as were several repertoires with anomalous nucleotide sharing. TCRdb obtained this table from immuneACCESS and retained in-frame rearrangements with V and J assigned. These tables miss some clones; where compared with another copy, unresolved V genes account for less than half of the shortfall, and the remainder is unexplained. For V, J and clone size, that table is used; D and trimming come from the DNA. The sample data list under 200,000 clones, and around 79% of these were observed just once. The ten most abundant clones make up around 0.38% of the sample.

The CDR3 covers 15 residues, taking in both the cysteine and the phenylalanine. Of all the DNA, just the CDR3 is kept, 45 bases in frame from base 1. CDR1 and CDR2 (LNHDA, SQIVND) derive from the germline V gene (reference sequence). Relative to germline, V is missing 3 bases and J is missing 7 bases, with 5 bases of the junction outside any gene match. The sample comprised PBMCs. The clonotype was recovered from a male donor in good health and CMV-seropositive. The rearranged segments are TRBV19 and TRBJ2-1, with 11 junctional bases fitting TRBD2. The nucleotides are TGTGCCAGTAGTATTCAACTAGCGGGAGTGAATGAGCAGTTCTTC. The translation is CASSIQLAGVNEQFF.